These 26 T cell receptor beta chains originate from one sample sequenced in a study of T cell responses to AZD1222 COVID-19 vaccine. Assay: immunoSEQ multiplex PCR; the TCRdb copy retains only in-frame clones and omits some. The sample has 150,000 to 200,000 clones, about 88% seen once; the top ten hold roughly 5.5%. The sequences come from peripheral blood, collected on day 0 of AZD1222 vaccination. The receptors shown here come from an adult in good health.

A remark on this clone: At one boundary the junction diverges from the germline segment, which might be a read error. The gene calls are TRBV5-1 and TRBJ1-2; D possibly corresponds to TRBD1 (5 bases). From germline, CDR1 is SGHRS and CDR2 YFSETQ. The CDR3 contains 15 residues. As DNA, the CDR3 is TGCGCCAGCGGCTTAGACCGGGCCGGGGGGGATGGCTACACCTTC. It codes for CASGLDRAGGDGYTF.

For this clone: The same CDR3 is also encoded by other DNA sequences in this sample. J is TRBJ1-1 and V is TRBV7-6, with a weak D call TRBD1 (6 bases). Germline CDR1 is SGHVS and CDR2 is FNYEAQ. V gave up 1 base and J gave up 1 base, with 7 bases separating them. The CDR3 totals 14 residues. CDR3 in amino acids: CASSLGTANTEAFF. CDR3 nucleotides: TGTGCCAGCAGCTTAGGGACAGCGAACACTGAAGCTTTCTTT.

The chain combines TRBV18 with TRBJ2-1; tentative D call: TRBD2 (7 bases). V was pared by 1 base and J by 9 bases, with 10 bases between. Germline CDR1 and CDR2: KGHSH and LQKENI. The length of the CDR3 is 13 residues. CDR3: CASSPQGGVEQFF. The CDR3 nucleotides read TGTGCCAGCTCACCACAGGGGGGGGTTGAGCAGTTCTTC.

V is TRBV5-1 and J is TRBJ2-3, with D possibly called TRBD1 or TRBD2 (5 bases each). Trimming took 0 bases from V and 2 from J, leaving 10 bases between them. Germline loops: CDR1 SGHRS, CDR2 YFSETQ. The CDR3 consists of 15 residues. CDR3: CASSLDGANTDTQYF. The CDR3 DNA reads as TGCGCCAGCAGCTTGGACGGGGCTAACACAGATACGCAGTATTTT.

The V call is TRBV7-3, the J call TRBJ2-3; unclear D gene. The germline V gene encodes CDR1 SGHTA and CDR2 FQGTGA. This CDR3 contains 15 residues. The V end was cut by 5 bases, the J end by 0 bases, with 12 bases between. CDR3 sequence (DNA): TGTGCCAGCAGCCTCTTACCGAGCAGCACAGATACGCAGTATTTT. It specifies CASSLLPSSTDTQYF.

The CDR3 protein is CSASPGQYNSPLHF. The CDR3 DNA sequence: TGCAGTGCTAGTCCGGGCCAGTATAATTCACCCCTCCACTTT. This rearrangement joins TRBV20-1 to TRBJ1-6; D call uncertain. The CDR3 is 14 residues long. V lost 3 bases and J 4 bases, leaving 10 bases between the germline ends. CDR1 and CDR2 (germline): DFQATT, SNEGSKA (reference sequence).

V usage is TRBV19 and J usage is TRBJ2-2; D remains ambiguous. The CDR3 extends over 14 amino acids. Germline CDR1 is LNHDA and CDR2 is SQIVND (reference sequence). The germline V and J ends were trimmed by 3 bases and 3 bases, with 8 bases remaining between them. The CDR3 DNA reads TGTGCCAGTAGTATGGGCGCAGACACCGGGGAGCTGTTTTTT. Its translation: CASSMGADTGELFF.

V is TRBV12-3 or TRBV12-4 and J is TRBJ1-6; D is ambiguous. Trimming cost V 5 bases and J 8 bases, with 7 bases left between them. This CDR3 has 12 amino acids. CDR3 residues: CASSAGDSPLHF. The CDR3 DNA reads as TGTGCCAGCAGTGCCGGGGATTCACCCCTCCACTTT.

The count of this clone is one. The CDR3 region is CAWRGGNSPLHF. The CDR3 DNA is TGTGCCTGGAGAGGTGGTAATTCACCCCTCCACTTT. The chain has TRBV30 and TRBJ1-6; no firm D call. Between the trimmed V and J ends, which lost 3 bases and 6 bases, there was a span of 6 bases. In germline, CDR1 is GTSNPN, CDR2 SVGIG (reference sequence). This CDR3 comprises 12 residues.

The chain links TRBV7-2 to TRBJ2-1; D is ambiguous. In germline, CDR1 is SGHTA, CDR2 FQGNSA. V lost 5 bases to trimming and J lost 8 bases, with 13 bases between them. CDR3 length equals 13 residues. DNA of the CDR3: TGTGCCAGCAGCCCGCCCTACAGCCATGAGCAGTTCTTC. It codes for CASSPPYSHEQFF. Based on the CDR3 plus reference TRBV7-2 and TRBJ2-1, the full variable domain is GAGVSQSPSNKVTEKGKDVELRCDPISGHTALYWYRQSLGQGLEFLIYFQGNSAPDKSGLPSDRFSAERTGGSVSTLTIQRTQQEDSAVYLCASSPPYSHEQFFGPGTRLTVL.

The CDR3 is CASSSQTDRDNQPQHF. CDR3 coding DNA: TGTGCCAGCAGTTCCCAGACGGACAGAGACAATCAGCCCCAGCATTTT. The chain employs TRBV28 and TRBJ1-5; tentatively, D is TRBD1 (6 bases). This CDR3 has 16 residues. Germline V gene data show CDR1 as MDHEN and CDR2 as SYDVKM. The ends were cut back, 4 bases at V and 3 bases at J, with 16 bases in the middle.

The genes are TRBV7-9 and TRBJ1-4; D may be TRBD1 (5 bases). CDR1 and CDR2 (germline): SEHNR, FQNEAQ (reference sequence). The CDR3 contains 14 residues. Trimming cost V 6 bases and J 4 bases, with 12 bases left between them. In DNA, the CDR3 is TGTGCCAGCAGGGGGGAGAATTTTAATGAAAAACTGTTTTTT. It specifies CASRGENFNEKLFF.

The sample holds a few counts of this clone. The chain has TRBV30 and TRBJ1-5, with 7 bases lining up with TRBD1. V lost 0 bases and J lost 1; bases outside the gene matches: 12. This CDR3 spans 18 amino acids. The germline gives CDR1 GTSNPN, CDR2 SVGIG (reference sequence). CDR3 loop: CAWSVLGRGGRSNQPQHF. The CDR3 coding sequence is TGTGCCTGGAGTGTACTTGGCAGGGGGGGACGGAGCAATCAGCCCCAGCATTTT. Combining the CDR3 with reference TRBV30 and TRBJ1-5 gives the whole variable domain SQTIHQWPATLVQPVGSPLSLECTVEGTSNPNLYWYRQAAGRGLQLLFYSVGIGQISSEVPQNLSASRPQDRQFILSSKKLLLSDSGFYLCAWSVLGRGGRSNQPQHFGDGTRLSIL.

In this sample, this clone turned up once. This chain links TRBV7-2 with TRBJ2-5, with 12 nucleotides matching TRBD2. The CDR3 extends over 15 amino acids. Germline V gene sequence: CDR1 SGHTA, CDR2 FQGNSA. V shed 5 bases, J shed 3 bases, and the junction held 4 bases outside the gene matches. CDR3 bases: TGTGCCAGCAGCCTTAGACTAGCGGGAGAAGAGACCCAGTACTTC. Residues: CASSLRLAGEETQYF.

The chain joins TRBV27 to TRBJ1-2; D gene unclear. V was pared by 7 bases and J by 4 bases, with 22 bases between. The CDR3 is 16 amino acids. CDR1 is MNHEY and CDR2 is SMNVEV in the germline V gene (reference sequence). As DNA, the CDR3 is TGTGCCAGCAAACCCCTCCGGCGGCAGCCATTCTATGGCTACACCTTC. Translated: CASKPLRRQPFYGYTF.

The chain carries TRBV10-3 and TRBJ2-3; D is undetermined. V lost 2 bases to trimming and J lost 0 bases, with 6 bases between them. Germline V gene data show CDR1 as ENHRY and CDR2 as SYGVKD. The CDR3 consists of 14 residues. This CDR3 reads CAISETQSTDTQYF. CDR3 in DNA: TGTGCCATCAGTGAGACTCAGAGCACAGATACGCAGTATTTT.

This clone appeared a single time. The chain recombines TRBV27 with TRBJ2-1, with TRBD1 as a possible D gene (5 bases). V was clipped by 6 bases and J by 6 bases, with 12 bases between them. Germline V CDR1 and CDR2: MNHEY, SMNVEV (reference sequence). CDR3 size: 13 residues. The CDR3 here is CASSWGPFNEQFF. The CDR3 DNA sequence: TGTGCCAGCAGCTGGGGCCCATTCAATGAGCAGTTCTTC.

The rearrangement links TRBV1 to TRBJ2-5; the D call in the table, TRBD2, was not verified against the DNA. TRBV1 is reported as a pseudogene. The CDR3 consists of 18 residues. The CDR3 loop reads CTSSQDLVASGGQETQYF. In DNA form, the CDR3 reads TGCACCAGCAGCCAAGATCTTGTGGCTAGCGGGGGACAAGAGACCCAGTACTTC.

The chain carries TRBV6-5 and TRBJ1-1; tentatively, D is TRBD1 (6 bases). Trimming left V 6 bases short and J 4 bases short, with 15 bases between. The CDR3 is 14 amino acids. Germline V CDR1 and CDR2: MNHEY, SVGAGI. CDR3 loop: CASRGRTDRTEAFF. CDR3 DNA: TGTGCCAGCAGGGGGAGGACAGATCGCACTGAAGCTTTCTTT.

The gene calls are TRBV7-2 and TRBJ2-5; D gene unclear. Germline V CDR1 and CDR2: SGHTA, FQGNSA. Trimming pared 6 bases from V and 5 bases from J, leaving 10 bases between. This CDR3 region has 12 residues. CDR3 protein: CASSQNRETQYF. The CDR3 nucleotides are TGTGCCAGCAGTCAGAATCGGGAGACCCAGTACTTC. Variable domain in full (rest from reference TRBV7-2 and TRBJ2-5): GAGVSQSPSNKVTEKGKDVELRCDPISGHTALYWYRQSLGQGLEFLIYFQGNSAPDKSGLPSDRFSAERTGGSVSTLTIQRTQQEDSAVYLCASSQNRETQYFGPGTRLLVL.

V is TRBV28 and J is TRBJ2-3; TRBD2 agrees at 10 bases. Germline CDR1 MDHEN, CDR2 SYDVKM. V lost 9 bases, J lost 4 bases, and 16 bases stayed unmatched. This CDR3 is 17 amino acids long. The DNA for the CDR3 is TGTGCCAGTTTGACTAGCGGGCTATCAACTAGGGCAGATACGCAGTATTTT. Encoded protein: CASLTSGLSTRADTQYF.

CDR3 loop: CASSSLGQGRGAFF. DNA for the CDR3: TGTGCCAGCAGCTCCCTGGGACAGGGGAGAGGAGCTTTCTTT. This rearrangement joins TRBV7-9 to TRBJ1-1; 10 bases fit TRBD1. Germline CDR1 and CDR2: SEHNR and FQNEAQ (reference sequence). Trimming cost V 4 bases and J 10 bases; bases outside gene matches: 9. The CDR3 consists of 14 residues.

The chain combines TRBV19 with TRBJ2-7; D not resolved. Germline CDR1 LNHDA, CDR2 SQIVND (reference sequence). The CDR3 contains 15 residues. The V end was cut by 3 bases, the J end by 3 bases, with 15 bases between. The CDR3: CASSISAGKSYEQYF. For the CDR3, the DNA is TGTGCCAGTAGTATCTCGGCAGGTAAAAGCTACGAGCAGTACTTC. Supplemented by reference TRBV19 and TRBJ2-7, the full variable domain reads DGGITQSPKYLFRKEGQNVTLSCEQNLNHDAMYWYRQDPGQGLRLIYYSQIVNDFQKGDIAEGYSVSREKKESFPLTVTSAQKNPTAFYLCASSISAGKSYEQYFGPGTRLTVT.

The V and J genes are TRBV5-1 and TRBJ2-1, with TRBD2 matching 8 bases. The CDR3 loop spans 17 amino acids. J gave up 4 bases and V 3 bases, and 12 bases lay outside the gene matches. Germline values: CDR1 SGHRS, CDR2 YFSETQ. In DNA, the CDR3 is TGCGCCAGCAGCTCCTTGACGGGAGGGCCTGGGTACAATGAGCAGTTCTTC. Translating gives CASSSLTGGPGYNEQFF.

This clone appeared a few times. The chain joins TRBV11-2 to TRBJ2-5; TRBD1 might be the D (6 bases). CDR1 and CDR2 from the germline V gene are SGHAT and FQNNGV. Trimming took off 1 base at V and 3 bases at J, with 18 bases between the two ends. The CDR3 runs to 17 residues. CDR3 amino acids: CASSLVGRAGTKETQYF. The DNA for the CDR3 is TGTGCCAGCAGCTTAGTCGGCCGAGCCGGGACAAAAGAGACCCAGTACTTC. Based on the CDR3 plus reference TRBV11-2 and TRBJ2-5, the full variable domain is EAGVAQSPRYKIIEKRQSVAFWCNPISGHATLYWYQQILGQGPKLLIQFQNNGVVDDSQLPKDRFSAERLKGVDSTLKIQPAKLEDSAVYLCASSLVGRAGTKETQYFGPGTRLLVL.

The CDR3 sequence is CASGLGGQGDEAFF. CDR3 in DNA: TGTGCTAGTGGTTTGGGGGGACAGGGGGATGAAGCTTTCTTT. This rearrangement joins TRBV12-5 to TRBJ1-1, with 11 bases lining up with TRBD1. The CDR3 is 14 residues long. Germline CDR1 is LGHNT and CDR2 is FRNRAP. The V gene end was trimmed by 1 base and the J gene end by 7 bases; junction bases not matched to a gene: 2. Based on the CDR3 plus reference TRBV12-5 and TRBJ1-1, the full variable domain is DARVTQTPRHKVTEMGQEVTMRCQPILGHNTVFWYRQTMMQGLELLAYFRNRAPLDDSGMPKDRFSAEMPDATLATLKIQPSEPRDSAVYFCASGLGGQGDEAFFGQGTRLTVV.